The 19 T cell receptor beta chains listed next were all sequenced from one sample in a study of cytomegalovirus exposure and HLA in healthy donors. A multiplex PCR was run with 60 Vbeta primers and 13 Jbeta primers. The data were produced by immunoSEQ multiplex PCR, yet TCRdb's version contains in-frame clones alone and is incomplete. Its listing shows roughly 190,000 clones. The specimen sequenced was PBMCs. All receptors come from a woman aged 18-29 years in good health and CMV-seropositive.

The chain links TRBV4-3 to TRBJ1-1; D gene uncertain. V was trimmed by 1 base and J by 1 base, leaving 10 bases between them. Germline V gene lookup returns CDR1 LGHNA and CDR2 YSLEER. The CDR3 has 15 amino acids. For the CDR3, the DNA is TGCGCCAGCAGCCAAGTGTTCGGTGGGAACACTGAAGCTTTCTTT. Encoded protein: CASSQVFGGNTEAFF.

The chain is built from TRBV18 and TRBJ2-7, with D uncertain. CDR1 is KGHSH, CDR2 LQKENI, per germline. The CDR3 has 14 residues. The ends were cut back, 3 bases at V and 0 bases at J, with 9 bases in the middle. The CDR3 reads CASSPGGSSYEQYF. In DNA form, the CDR3 reads TGTGCCAGCTCACCTGGCGGAAGCTCCTACGAGCAGTACTTC.

V usage is TRBV30 and J usage is TRBJ1-2, with TRBD1 as a possible D gene (5 bases). The length of the CDR3 is 14 residues. Germline CDR1 and CDR2: GTSNPN and SVGIG (reference sequence). The V end was cut by 3 bases, the J end by 8 bases, with 19 bases between. The DNA of the CDR3 is TGTGCCTGGAGCCGGGCAGGGATAAAGTGGGGCTACACCTTC. This gives the protein CAWSRAGIKWGYTF. Together with reference TRBV30 and TRBJ1-2, the CDR3 gives the full variable domain: SQTIHQWPATLVQPVGSPLSLECTVEGTSNPNLYWYRQAAGRGLQLLFYSVGIGQISSEVPQNLSASRPQDRQFILSSKKLLLSDSGFYLCAWSRAGIKWGYTFGSGTRLTVV.

The V gene is TRBV29-1, the J gene TRBJ2-3; weak D call: TRBD2 (5 bases). The V gene's germline CDR1 is SQVTM and CDR2 ANQGSEA. The CDR3 loop spans 12 amino acids. The germline V and J ends were trimmed by 7 bases and 3 bases, with 11 bases remaining between them. Here the CDR3 reads CSARGSTDTQYF. CDR3 coding DNA: TGCAGCGCTCGGGGATCTACAGATACGCAGTATTTT.

V usage is TRBV19 and J usage is TRBJ1-6; D is perhaps TRBD1 (5 bases). The CDR3 runs 15 residues. Germline V gene data show CDR1 as LNHDA and CDR2 as SQIVND (reference sequence). Trimming shortened V by 2 bases and J by 0 bases, and 5 bases separated the two germline ends. The CDR3 DNA follows: TGTGCCAGTAGTATACAGGGCTCCTATAATTCACCCCTCCACTTT. Translated: CASSIQGSYNSPLHF.

The CDR3 DNA reads TGTGCCTGGGGTACCGGGACAGGGGGTTTTAGGTCTGAAGCTTTCTTT. Protein product: CAWGTGTGGFRSEAFF. The chain links TRBV30 to TRBJ1-1; TRBD1 agrees at 11 bases. CDR1 is GTSNPN, CDR2 SVGIG, per germline (reference sequence). The CDR3 has 16 residues. V trimming: 5 bases; J trimming: 6 bases; junction bases outside the gene matches: 14.

This rearrangement joins TRBV27 to TRBJ1-1; D unresolved. V gave up 6 bases and J gave up 5 bases, with 19 bases separating them. CDR1 is MNHEY and CDR2 is SMNVEV in the germline V gene (reference sequence). The CDR3 has 15 amino acids. This CDR3 reads CASSQFSVKWTEAFF. Written as DNA, the CDR3 is TGTGCCAGCAGCCAATTCTCAGTTAAGTGGACTGAAGCTTTCTTT.

This chain links TRBV19 with TRBJ1-1, with D possibly being TRBD1 (6 bases). The CDR3 consists of 15 residues. Trimming took 5 bases from V and 1 from J, leaving 14 bases between them. CDR1 and CDR2 from the germline V gene are LNHDA and SQIVND (reference sequence). The CDR3 region is CASSSQGNRNTEAFF. CDR3 nucleotide sequence: TGTGCCAGTAGTTCTCAGGGGAACAGGAACACTGAAGCTTTCTTT.

The chain is built from TRBV30 and TRBJ2-7; D unresolved. Trimming took 2 bases from V and 0 from J, leaving 5 bases between them. CDR1 GTSNPN and CDR2 SVGIG come from the germline V gene (reference sequence). CDR3 length: 12 amino acids. CDR3 loop: CAWSSSSYEQYF. The CDR3 region has the DNA TGTGCCTGGAGTAGTAGCTCCTACGAGCAGTACTTC.

Comments on this clone: Other nucleotide sequences in the sample specify the same CDR3. V is TRBV4-3 and J is TRBJ1-5, with D possibly being TRBD1 (6 bases). Germline values: CDR1 LGHNA, CDR2 YSLEER. Trimming cost V 0 bases and J 4 bases, with 10 bases left between them. The CDR3 runs 15 residues. CDR3 sequence: CASSQEGTGNQPQHF. In DNA form, the CDR3 reads TGCGCCAGCAGCCAAGAGGGAACAGGGAATCAGCCCCAGCATTTT.

The chain has TRBV6-4 and TRBJ1-1; no clear D. Germline CDR1 and CDR2: MRHNA and SNTAGT. The CDR3 extends over 13 amino acids. Trimming removed 6 bases from V and 1 base from J, with 9 bases in between. CDR3 loop: CASRAQANTEAFF. CDR3 DNA: TGTGCCAGCAGGGCCCAGGCGAACACTGAAGCTTTCTTT.

The chain carries TRBV7-9 and TRBJ1-5; perhaps TRBD1 as D (6 bases). Germline CDR1 and CDR2: SEHNR and FQNEAQ (reference sequence). This CDR3 is 15 amino acids long. Trimming cost V 1 base and J 4 bases, with 11 bases left between them. The DNA of the CDR3 is TGTGCCAGCAGCTTAGGGACAGATAATAATCAGCCCCAGCATTTT. The encoded protein is CASSLGTDNNQPQHF.

J is TRBJ2-3 and V is TRBV7-2, with 7 bases fitting TRBD1. Losses at the gene ends were 5 bases for V and 2 bases for J; bases not matched to a gene: 10. Germline CDR1 is SGHTA and CDR2 is FQGNSA. The length of the CDR3 is 16 residues. CDR3 bases: TGTGCCAGCAGCCCGAGCCTGGACAGGACCACAGATACGCAGTATTTT. Protein sequence: CASSPSLDRTTDTQYF.

This sequence joins TRBV2 and TRBJ1-6; no firm D call. Per germline, CDR1 SNHLY and CDR2 FYNNEI. The CDR3 spans 15 residues. V was shortened by 2 bases and J by 5 bases, with 10 bases between the two germline ends. The CDR3 DNA is TGTGCCAGCAGTGAAACGGTGTCTAATAATTCACCCCTCCACTTT. This encodes CASSETVSNNSPLHF.

V usage is TRBV7-2 and J usage is TRBJ1-1; D not resolved. Trimming removed 2 bases from V and 5 bases from J, with 15 bases in between. The germline gives CDR1 SGHTA, CDR2 FQGNSA. This CDR3 comprises 15 residues. The CDR3 is CASSLRDGVGTEAFF. The CDR3 DNA reads as TGTGCCAGCAGCTTACGGGATGGGGTGGGGACTGAAGCTTTCTTT.

The chain joins TRBV27 to TRBJ2-5; 8 bases line up with TRBD1. The CDR3 consists of 15 residues. The ends lost 3 bases at V and 4 bases at J; junction bases unmatched: 7. Germline CDR1 and CDR2: MNHEY and SMNVEV (reference sequence). CDR3 amino acids: CASSFLGTGRETQYF. CDR3 in DNA: TGTGCCAGCAGTTTCCTAGGGACAGGCCGAGAGACCCAGTACTTC.

The gene calls are TRBV6-1 and TRBJ1-2, with D possibly being TRBD1 (6 bases). Per the germline V gene, CDR1 is MNHNS and CDR2 is SASEGT. V was clipped by 4 bases and J by 6 bases, with 15 bases between them. The length of the CDR3 is 14 residues. CDR3 in DNA: TGTGCCAGCAGTGCCTCGGGACACACGAATGGCTACACCTTC. Protein product: CASSASGHTNGYTF.

The chain combines TRBV30 with TRBJ2-2; a possible D gene is TRBD1 (5 bases). Looked up from germline, CDR1 is GTSNPN and CDR2 is SVGIG (reference sequence). This CDR3 is 14 amino acids long. Trimming took 0 bases from V and 3 from J, leaving 8 bases between them. Here the CDR3 reads CAWSVSGYTGELFF. The CDR3 DNA is TGTGCCTGGAGTGTGTCAGGGTACACCGGGGAGCTGTTTTTT.

The V gene is TRBV27, the J gene TRBJ1-2; no firm D call. The CDR3 is made up of 17 amino acids. The V end lost 0 bases, the J end lost 8 bases, and 22 bases lay between the germline ends. Looked up from germline, CDR1 is MNHEY and CDR2 is SMNVEV (reference sequence). DNA of the CDR3: TGTGCCAGCAGTTTATCATCAGGCTTTTCTCTTCCCGGCGGCTACACCTTC. As protein: CASSLSSGFSLPGGYTF.